The 17 T cell receptor beta chains listed next were all sequenced from one sample in a study of blood T cell repertoires in COVID-19. Produced via immunoSEQ multiplex PCR; TCRdb's table is partial and in-frame only. The sample lists approximately 350,000 clones, around four fifths occurring once. Sequencing was carried out using PBMCs or T cells enriched from blood (not recorded which). The receptor set was obtained from a woman aged 45 to 65 who had recovered from COVID-19.

The count of this clone is one. V gene TRBV2 combines with J gene TRBJ1-1; TRBD1 might be the D (6 bases). With 4 bases removed from V and 1 base from J, the gap between germline ends came to 13 bases. There are 15 residues in the CDR3. Germline V gives CDR1 SNHLY, CDR2 FYNNEI. The CDR3 nucleotides read TGTGCCAGCAGTGCGGGTCGACAGGAGAACACTGAAGCTTTCTTT. It is translated as CASSAGRQENTEAFF.

The V gene is TRBV4-1, the J gene TRBJ2-5, with TRBD2 matching over 14 bases. The V gene end was trimmed by 4 bases and the J gene end by 1 base; junction bases not matched to a gene: 2. The CDR3 has 16 amino acids. Per germline, CDR1 MGHRA and CDR2 YSYEKL. CDR3 nucleotides: TGCGCCAGCAGCCGCGGGACTAGCGGGGGCCAAGAGACCCAGTACTTC. Amino acid sequence: CASSRGTSGGQETQYF.

The chain uses TRBV5-1 and TRBJ1-4; TRBD1 matches 7 bases. The CDR3 covers 14 residues. J was trimmed by 8 bases and V by 3 bases; bases with no gene match: 7. Germline V gene sequence: CDR1 SGHRS, CDR2 YFSETQ. CDR3 nucleotides: TGCGCCAGCAGCTCTGGACAGGTTGGAGAAAAACTGTTTTTT. It codes for CASSSGQVGEKLFF.

This clone came up once. The gene calls are TRBV7-6 and TRBJ2-3; D ambiguous. From germline, CDR1 is SGHVS and CDR2 FNYEAQ. This CDR3 region has 13 residues. V was clipped by 6 bases and J by 10 bases, with 17 bases between them. CDR3 region: CASSSSVGDAQYF. The CDR3 DNA reads as TGTGCCAGCAGTTCATCTGTAGGAGACGCGCAGTATTTT. The complete variable domain, with remaining parts taken from reference TRBV7-6 and TRBJ2-3, reads GAGVSQSPRYKVTKRGQDVALRCDPISGHVSLYWYRQALGQGPEFLTYFNYEAQQDKSGLPNDRFSAERPEGSISTLTIQRTEQRDSAMYRCASSSSVGDAQYFGPGTRLTVL.

This clone occurred a few times. The J gene is TRBJ2-3, the V gene TRBV7-2; the D gene is possibly TRBD2 (6 bases). This CDR3 comprises 17 residues. V was trimmed by 5 bases and J by 2 bases, leaving 20 bases between them. The germline CDR1 and CDR2 sequences are SGHTA and FQGNSA. The CDR3 DNA reads as TGTGCCAGCAGCACCCCGGCTCTTAGCGGATACACAGATACGCAGTATTTT. As protein: CASSTPALSGYTDTQYF.

The chain couples TRBV19 to TRBJ1-2; no clear D gene. Trimming pared 1 base from V and 5 bases from J, leaving 17 bases between. The CDR3 is made up of 16 amino acids. Looked up from germline, CDR1 is LNHDA and CDR2 is SQIVND (reference sequence). The CDR3 reads CASSIGSRGKGYGYTF. Written as DNA, the CDR3 is TGTGCCAGTAGTATAGGTTCCCGGGGAAAAGGGTATGGCTACACCTTC.

The chain has TRBV4-1 and TRBJ2-5; TRBD2 aligns across 8 bases. Germline CDR1 and CDR2: MGHRA and YSYEKL. The CDR3 is made up of 17 amino acids. Trimming cost V 0 bases and J 2 bases; bases outside gene matches: 8. For the CDR3, the DNA is TGCGCCAGCAGCCAAGATCTGGTGCGGGGGGTACAAGAGACCCAGTACTTC. Protein product: CASSQDLVRGVQETQYF.

V gene TRBV19 combines with J gene TRBJ2-2; 7 bases are a match to TRBD1. CDR1 is LNHDA and CDR2 is SQIVND in the germline V gene (reference sequence). The length of the CDR3 is 14 residues. V lost 5 bases and J lost 3; bases outside the gene matches: 3. The CDR3 loop is CASSPGTDTGELFF. The DNA of the CDR3 is TGTGCCAGTAGTCCCGGGACAGACACCGGGGAGCTGTTTTTT.

The chain couples TRBV3-1 (or the pseudogene TRBV3-2) to TRBJ2-7, with 7 bases that match TRBD2. Germline V gene sequence: CDR1 LGHDT, CDR2 YNNKEL (reference sequence). This CDR3 has 14 amino acids. V lost 8 bases and J lost 1; bases outside the gene matches: 8. CDR3 sequence: CASGKAGASYEQYF. The DNA of the CDR3 is TGTGCCAGCGGAAAGGCGGGAGCTTCCTACGAGCAGTACTTC.

The chain recombines TRBV30 with TRBJ1-2; D is possibly TRBD1 (5 bases). Deletions cut 4 bases from V and 2 bases from J, with 26 bases between. The CDR3 spans 18 residues. Germline CDR1 GTSNPN, CDR2 SVGIG (reference sequence). The CDR3 DNA follows: TGTGCCTGGATAGGGTCAGGGTGGAATTCGGGAGTGAACTATGGCTACACCTTC. It specifies CAWIGSGWNSGVNYGYTF.

The chain employs TRBV7-3 and TRBJ2-3; TRBD2 matches 7 bases. The germline CDR1 and CDR2 sequences are SGHTA and FQGTGA. The CDR3 length is 16 residues. J lost 0 bases, V lost 1 base, and 4 bases had no gene match. In nucleotides, the CDR3 is TGTGCCAGCAGCTTAATGGCGGGAGTGAGCACAGATACGCAGTATTTT. This encodes CASSLMAGVSTDTQYF. The full variable domain, in which reference TRBV7-3 and TRBJ2-3 provide the parts outside the CDR3, is GAGVSQTPSNKVTEKGKYVELRCDPISGHTALYWYRQSLGQGPEFLIYFQGTGAADDSGLPNDRFFAVRPEGSVSTLKIQRTERGDSAVYLCASSLMAGVSTDTQYFGPGTRLTVL.

V gene TRBV5-1 combines with J gene TRBJ1-2, with TRBD1 as a possible D gene (5 bases). Germline CDR1 reads SGHRS; CDR2 reads YFSETQ. Trimming pared 3 bases from V and 7 bases from J, leaving 19 bases between. The CDR3 has 15 residues. CDR3 nucleotide sequence: TGCGCCAGCAGCTCCAAAATCACAGGTCCTAGTGGCTACACCTTC. It codes for CASSSKITGPSGYTF. The variable domain in full, completed from reference TRBV5-1 and TRBJ1-2, reads KAGVTQTPRYLIKTRGQQVTLSCSPISGHRSVSWYQQTPGQGLQFLFEYFSETQRNKGNFPGRFSGRQFSNSRSEMNVSTLELGDSALYLCASSSKITGPSGYTFGSGTRLTVV.

The chain combines TRBV14 with TRBJ1-1; D may be TRBD1 (6 bases). Germline V lookup: CDR1 SGHDN, CDR2 FVKESK. This CDR3 spans 15 amino acids. V was clipped by 4 bases and J by 4 bases, with 16 bases between them. CDR3 residues: CASSLGAGPGTEAFF. In DNA form, the CDR3 reads TGTGCCAGCAGCCTGGGGGCAGGGCCGGGCACTGAAGCTTTCTTT. The complete variable domain, with remaining parts taken from reference TRBV14 and TRBJ1-1, reads EAGVTQFPSHSVIEKGQTVTLRCDPISGHDNLYWYRRVMGKEIKFLLHFVKESKQDESGMPNNRFLAERTGGTYSTLKVQPAELEDSGVYFCASSLGAGPGTEAFFGQGTRLTVV.

V is TRBV5-1 and J is TRBJ2-2, with TRBD1 matching over 9 bases. Trimming cost V 4 bases and J 8 bases; bases outside gene matches: 6. Germline V lookup: CDR1 SGHRS, CDR2 YFSETQ. The CDR3 length is 14 residues. As DNA, the CDR3 is TGCGCCAGCAGCGCGGGACAGGGTGATGGGGAGCTGTTTTTT. It codes for CASSAGQGDGELFF.

This sequence joins TRBV29-1 and TRBJ1-2, with a possible D match to TRBD1 (5 bases). The CDR3 is made up of 11 amino acids. Trimming shortened V by 7 bases and J by 6 bases, and 12 bases separated the two germline ends. Per germline, CDR1 SQVTM and CDR2 ANQGSEA. CDR3 in amino acids: CSARKGDGYTF. CDR3 nucleotide sequence: TGCAGCGCAAGAAAAGGGGATGGCTACACCTTC. Variable domain in full (rest from reference TRBV29-1 and TRBJ1-2): SAVISQKPSRDICQRGTSLTIQCQVDSQVTMMFWYRQQPGQSLTLIATANQGSEATYESGFVIDKFPISRPNLTFSTLTVSNMSPEDSSIYLCSARKGDGYTFGSGTRLTVV.

This clone has only one observation. Germline is not matched at one junction end, which may reflect a read error. This rearrangement joins TRBV7-8 to TRBJ2-6; weak D call: TRBD1 (6 bases). This CDR3 spans 13 amino acids. CDR1 and CDR2 (germline): SGHVS, FQNEAQ. The CDR3 loop reads CASSLDRVLPSLF. The CDR3 region has the DNA TGTGCCAGCAGCTTAGACAGGGTTTTGCCCTCTCTTTTC.

The chain recombines TRBV13 with TRBJ2-5; 7 bases map to TRBD1. The CDR3 covers 13 residues. The V segment lost 7 bases and the J segment 2 bases; nucleotides outside the gene matches: 4. Germline CDR1 reads PRHDT; CDR2 reads FYEKMQ (reference sequence). In DNA, the CDR3 is TGTGCCAGCACCCGACAGGGTCAAGAGACCCAGTACTTC. Translated, it gives CASTRQGQETQYF. Filled out from reference TRBV13 and TRBJ2-5, the complete variable domain reads AAGVIQSPRHLIKEKRETATLKCYPIPRHDTVYWYQQGPGQDPQFLISFYEKMQSDKGSIPDRFSAQQFSDYHSELNMSSLELGDSALYFCASTRQGQETQYFGPGTRLLVL.